This TCR beta chain appears in the sequencing data of a study of siplizumab effects on memory and regulatory T cells. To note about this clone: The antigen is unknown.

Study results and limitations: Proliferating siplizumab-culture Tregs lacked confirmation of suppressive function. Apparently more diverse than memory cells, naive T cells also seemed major alloresponse contributors. Among alloreactive clones, only a minor fraction mapped to unstimulated subsets.

Each sample yielded around 9.3 x 10^4 assayed TCR templates. TCRdb keeps only in-frame clones here, not all; method: immunoSEQ multiplex PCR. In the table there are about 100,000 clones, 91% of which are singletons. There are 15 residues in the CDR3. Per germline, CDR1 SGHAT and CDR2 FQNNGV. Trimming pared 5 bases from V and 3 bases from J, leaving 17 bases between. Sequenced: CD4+ T cells sorted from blood. The chain is built from TRBV11-2 and TRBJ2-7, with D possibly being TRBD1 (6 bases). The clonotype comes from a human donor in good health. Here the CDR3 DNA reads TGTGCCAGCAGCCTTAGATACACAGGGAACTACGAGCAGTACTTC. Amino acid sequence: CASSLRYTGNYEQYF.